The 20 T cell receptor beta chains below all came from one sample that was sequenced in a study of T-cell memory formation after mild COVID-19. TCRdb fed the 5' RACE reads into MiXCR, producing one record per CDR3 protein. This sample has under 400,000 distinct CDR3 sequences, with around 28% found just once. Sequencing input: PBMCs or a T cell subset sorted from them (not recorded which). The receptors here all came from an adult woman who had mild COVID-19 (a few samples of this study predate the infection). Cell type and time point are not known.

The chain joins TRBV20-1 to TRBJ2-7; no clear D gene. With 3 bases removed from V and 1 base from J, the gap between germline ends came to 10 bases. Germline lookup yields CDR1 DFQATT and CDR2 SNEGSKA (reference sequence). The CDR3 sequence is 13 residues long. The CDR3 DNA reads TGCAGTGCTAGCTTCCAGAATTCCTACGAGCAGTACTTC. It is translated as CSASFQNSYEQYF.

The chain links TRBV7-2 to TRBJ2-3, with D hard to call. CDR3 length equals 14 residues. The V end was cut by 1 base, the J end by 7 bases, with 12 bases between. The germline V gene encodes CDR1 SGHTA and CDR2 FQGNSA. DNA of the CDR3: TGTGCCAGCAGCTTAGAGGTTGGCACGAATACGCAGTATTTT. This encodes CASSLEVGTNTQYF.

The chain recombines TRBV29-1 with TRBJ1-1; 10 nucleotides line up with TRBD1. The CDR3 spans 15 residues. Germline V gene lookup returns CDR1 SQVTM and CDR2 ANQGSEA. Losses at the gene ends were 7 bases for V and 1 base for J; bases not matched to a gene: 9. CDR3 sequence (DNA): TGCAGCGATCTCGGGACAGGGGTACCGAACACTGAAGCTTTCTTT. Its protein is CSDLGTGVPNTEAFF.

This clonotype turned up a few times. The V call is TRBV7-9, the J call TRBJ2-2; no firm D call. The length of the CDR3 is 14 residues. The germline V gene encodes CDR1 SEHNR and CDR2 FQNEAQ (reference sequence). The V gene lost 0 bases and the J gene lost 3 bases, with 5 bases spanning the gap. CDR3 in DNA: TGTGCCAGCAGCTTAGCGCCTGACACCGGGGAGCTGTTTTTT. Its protein product is CASSLAPDTGELFF. Using reference TRBV7-9 and TRBJ2-2 for the parts outside the CDR3, the full variable domain is DTGVSQNPRHKITKRGQNVTFRCDPISEHNRLYWYRQTLGQGPEFLTYFQNEAQLEKSRLLSDRFSAERPKGSFSTLEIQRTEQGDSAMYLCASSLAPDTGELFFGEGSRLTVL.

This rearrangement joins TRBV7-2 to TRBJ1-2, with D perhaps TRBD1 (5 bases). CDR1 SGHTA and CDR2 FQGNSA come from the germline V gene. Deletions cut 6 bases from V and 8 bases from J, with 16 bases between. The CDR3 sequence is 13 residues long. This chain's CDR3 is CASSPPGSGGYTF. CDR3 coding DNA: TGTGCCAGCAGTCCTCCAGGGAGTGGAGGCTACACCTTC.

This clonotype was observed a handful of times. The J gene is TRBJ2-1, the V gene TRBV20-1, with D possibly being TRBD1 (5 bases). The CDR3 runs 13 residues. Germline CDR1 reads DFQATT; CDR2 reads SNEGSKA (reference sequence). Trimming removed 3 bases from V and 12 bases from J, with 18 bases in between. The CDR3 DNA reads as TGCAGTGCTAGGACAGTGTGGGTGATTTCGCAGTTCTTC. Encoded protein: CSARTVWVISQFF.

The chain carries TRBV6-1 and TRBJ1-3, with 9 bases that match TRBD1. J was trimmed by 0 bases and V by 10 bases; bases with no gene match: 10. The germline gives CDR1 MNHNS, CDR2 SASEGT. The length of the CDR3 is 16 residues. The CDR3 loop reads CATWDRATNSGNTIYF. The CDR3 DNA reads as TGTGCCACGTGGGACAGGGCGACAAACTCTGGAAACACCATATATTTT.

This chain connects TRBV7-8 to TRBJ2-7; TRBD2 is a possible D gene (5 bases). V lost 1 base, J lost 3 bases, and 13 bases lay in between. Germline assignment: CDR1 SGHVS and CDR2 FQNEAQ. The length of the CDR3 is 15 residues. The CDR3 coding sequence is TGTGCCAGCAGCTTAGTCGTAGCGCCAGTCTACGAGCAGTACTTC. This encodes CASSLVVAPVYEQYF.

V usage is TRBV27 and J usage is TRBJ2-2; 11 bases map to TRBD2. This CDR3 contains 16 residues. CDR1 is MNHEY, CDR2 SMNVEV, per germline (reference sequence). With V trimmed by 7 bases and J by 0 bases, 4 bases remained unmatched. Written as DNA, the CDR3 is TGTGCCAGCAACCGACTAGCGGGATCGAACACCGGGGAGCTGTTTTTT. It translates to CASNRLAGSNTGELFF.

V is TRBV4-2 and J is TRBJ2-1, with TRBD2 matching over 11 bases. CDR1 is LGHNA, CDR2 YNFKEQ, per germline. J lost 7 bases, V lost 1 base, and 6 bases had no gene match. The CDR3 extends over 16 amino acids. In DNA form, the CDR3 reads TGTGCCAGCAGCCAAGGACCGGGACTAGCGGTTAATGAGCAGTTCTTC. Its protein product is CASSQGPGLAVNEQFF.

This clonotype was counted between two and nine times. The genes are TRBV6-1 and TRBJ2-5; 8 bases map to TRBD2. V lost 4 bases and J lost 1; bases outside the gene matches: 5. The CDR3 extends over 15 amino acids. CDR1 and CDR2 (germline): MNHNS, SASEGT. The CDR3 nucleotides read TGTGCCAGCAGTGCCTATAGCGGGGCCCAAGAGACCCAGTACTTC. It translates to CASSAYSGAQETQYF.

This chain connects TRBV4-2 to TRBJ2-1, with TRBD2 matching over 13 bases. Germline lookup yields CDR1 LGHNA and CDR2 YNFKEQ. Germline trimming cut 4 bases from V and 8 bases from J; bases unmatched to any gene: 5. CDR3 length equals 15 residues. CDR3 residues: CASSPGLAGVYEQFF. For the CDR3, the DNA is TGTGCCAGCAGCCCAGGACTAGCGGGAGTATATGAGCAGTTCTTC.

The table lists this clonotype with a few counts. This sequence joins TRBV5-1 and TRBJ2-1, with 9 bases that match TRBD1. From germline, CDR1 is SGHRS and CDR2 YFSETQ. Unmatched junction bases numbered 5, after V lost 2 bases and J lost 5 bases. The CDR3 spans 15 residues. The DNA of the CDR3 is TGCGCCAGCAGCTTCGGACAGGGGCGAAACAATGAGCAGTTCTTC. Translating gives CASSFGQGRNNEQFF.

This clonotype was counted only a few times. V and J are TRBV7-3 and TRBJ2-1; 11 bases map to TRBD2. The ends lost 8 bases at V and 7 bases at J; junction bases unmatched: 10. The CDR3 totals 15 residues. Germline V gene data show CDR1 as SGHTA and CDR2 as FQGTGA. DNA for the CDR3: TGTGCCAGCTCGGTGGGGCTAGCGGGAGGAAATGAGCAGTTCTTC. Translated: CASSVGLAGGNEQFF.

This clonotype occurred a few times. J is TRBJ2-7 and V is TRBV9, with D possibly being TRBD1 (5 bases). This CDR3 has 15 amino acids. Between the trimmed V and J ends, which lost 0 bases and 4 bases, there was a span of 14 bases. Germline V gene lookup returns CDR1 SGDLS and CDR2 YYNGEE. This CDR3 reads CASSVGRREGYEQYF. CDR3 nucleotides: TGTGCCAGCAGCGTAGGGCGCAGGGAAGGATACGAGCAGTACTTC.

This clonotype was seen repeatedly, ten times or more. The chain uses TRBV18 and TRBJ1-1; 9 bases are a match to TRBD1. The germline V gene encodes CDR1 KGHSH and CDR2 LQKENI. The CDR3 loop spans 14 amino acids. V lost 3 bases, J lost 7 bases, and 6 bases stayed unmatched. CDR3 sequence reads: CASSPGTGFSEAFF. In DNA, the CDR3 is TGTGCCAGCTCACCTGGGACAGGGTTTAGTGAAGCTTTCTTT.

The CDR3 sequence is CAISEGQPSVTGELFF. CDR3 coding DNA: TGTGCCATCAGTGAGGGGCAGCCCTCAGTCACCGGGGAGCTGTTTTTT. The V call is TRBV10-3, the J call TRBJ2-2; D is uncertain. This CDR3 region has 16 residues. Between the trimmed V and J ends, which lost 2 bases and 4 bases, there was a span of 14 bases. Looked up from germline, CDR1 is ENHRY and CDR2 is SYGVKD.

This clonotype has a handful of counts. The chain employs TRBV7-6 and TRBJ1-4; a weak D match, TRBD1 (6 bases). The CDR3 spans 18 residues. In germline, CDR1 is SGHVS, CDR2 FNYEAQ. Trimming pared 6 bases from V and 0 bases from J, leaving 20 bases between. The CDR3 reads CASSVQPFGQTTNEKLFF. The CDR3 DNA sequence: TGTGCCAGCAGTGTTCAGCCTTTCGGACAGACAACTAATGAAAAACTGTTTTTT. Variable domain in full (rest from reference TRBV7-6 and TRBJ1-4): GAGVSQSPRYKVTKRGQDVALRCDPISGHVSLYWYRQALGQGPEFLTYFNYEAQQDKSGLPNDRFSAERPEGSISTLTIQRTEQRDSAMYRCASSVQPFGQTTNEKLFFGSGTQLSVL.

This clonotype was detected a few times. The chain uses TRBV12-3 or TRBV12-4 and TRBJ1-1, with D maybe TRBD1 (6 bases). This CDR3 has 13 residues. The V end lost 4 bases, the J end lost 11 bases, and 17 bases lay between the germline ends. In DNA form, the CDR3 reads TGTGCCAGCAGTTCCAGGGGAGGGTGGGGGGCTTTCTTT. Encoded protein: CASSSRGGWGAFF.

V and J are TRBV27 and TRBJ2-2; TRBD1 agrees at 8 bases. Germline-derived CDR1 and CDR2 are MNHEY and SMNVEV (reference sequence). V lost 5 bases and J lost 2; bases outside the gene matches: 10. The CDR3 is made up of 17 amino acids. CDR3 bases: TGTGCCAGCAGTCCTACAGGGACAGGAGGAAACACCGGGGAGCTGTTTTTT. Residues: CASSPTGTGGNTGELFF.